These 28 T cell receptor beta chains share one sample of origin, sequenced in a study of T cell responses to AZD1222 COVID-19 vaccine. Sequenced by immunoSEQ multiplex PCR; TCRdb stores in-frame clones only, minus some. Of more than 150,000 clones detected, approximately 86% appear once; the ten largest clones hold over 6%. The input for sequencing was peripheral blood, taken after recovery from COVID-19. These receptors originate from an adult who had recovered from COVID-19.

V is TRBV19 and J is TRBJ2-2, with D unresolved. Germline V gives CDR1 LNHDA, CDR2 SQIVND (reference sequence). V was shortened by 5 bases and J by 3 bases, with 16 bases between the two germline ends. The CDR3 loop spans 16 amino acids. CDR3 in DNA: TGTGCCAGTAGTTTCCTGCCTAGGGCCGACACCGGGGAGCTGTTTTTT. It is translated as CASSFLPRADTGELFF.

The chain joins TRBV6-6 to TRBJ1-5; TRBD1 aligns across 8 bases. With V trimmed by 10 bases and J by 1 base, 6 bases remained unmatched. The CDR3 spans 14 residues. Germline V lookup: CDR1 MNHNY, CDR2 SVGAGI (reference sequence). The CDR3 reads CATRQGISNQPQHF. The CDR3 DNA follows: TGTGCCACACGACAGGGGATCAGCAATCAGCCCCAGCATTTT.

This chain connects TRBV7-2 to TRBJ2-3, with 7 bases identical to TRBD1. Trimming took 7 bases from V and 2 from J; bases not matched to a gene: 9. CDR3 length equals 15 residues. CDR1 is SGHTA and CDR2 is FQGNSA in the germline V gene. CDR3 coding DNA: TGTGCCAGCACCCCGGGACAGTTATACACAGATACGCAGTATTTT. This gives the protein CASTPGQLYTDTQYF. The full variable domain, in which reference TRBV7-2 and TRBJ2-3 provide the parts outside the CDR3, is GAGVSQSPSNKVTEKGKDVELRCDPISGHTALYWYRQSLGQGLEFLIYFQGNSAPDKSGLPSDRFSAERTGGSVSTLTIQRTQQEDSAVYLCASTPGQLYTDTQYFGPGTRLTVL.

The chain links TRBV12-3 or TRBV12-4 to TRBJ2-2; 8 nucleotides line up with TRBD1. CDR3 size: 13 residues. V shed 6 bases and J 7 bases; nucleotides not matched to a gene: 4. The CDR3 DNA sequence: TGTGCCAGCAGAGCTGACAGGGGCGGGGAGCTGTTTTTT. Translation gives CASRADRGGELFF.

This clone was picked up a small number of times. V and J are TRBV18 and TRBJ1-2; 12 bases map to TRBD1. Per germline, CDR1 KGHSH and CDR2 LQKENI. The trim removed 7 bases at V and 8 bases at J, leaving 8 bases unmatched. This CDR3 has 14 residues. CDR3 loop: CASLPGQGAGGYTF. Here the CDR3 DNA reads TGTGCCAGCTTGCCGGGACAGGGGGCAGGAGGCTACACCTTC.

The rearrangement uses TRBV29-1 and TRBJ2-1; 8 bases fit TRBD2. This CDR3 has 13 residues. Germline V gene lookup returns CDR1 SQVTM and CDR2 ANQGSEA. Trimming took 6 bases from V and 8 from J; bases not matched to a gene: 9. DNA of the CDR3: TGCAGCGTCACAGGGACTAGTTTCGATGAGCAGTTCTTC. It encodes CSVTGTSFDEQFF.

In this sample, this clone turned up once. CDR3 nucleotides: TGCGCCAGCAGCGCCGGGGACAGGGAAGGCTATGGCTACACCTTC. It yields the protein CASSAGDREGYGYTF. The chain uses TRBV5-1 and TRBJ1-2, with TRBD1 matching over 9 bases. Trimming took 4 bases from V and 4 from J; bases not matched to a gene: 8. CDR1 and CDR2 from the germline V gene are SGHRS and YFSETQ. CDR3 length: 15 amino acids. Based on the CDR3 plus reference TRBV5-1 and TRBJ1-2, the full variable domain is KAGVTQTPRYLIKTRGQQVTLSCSPISGHRSVSWYQQTPGQGLQFLFEYFSETQRNKGNFPGRFSGRQFSNSRSEMNVSTLELGDSALYLCASSAGDREGYGYTFGSGTRLTVV.

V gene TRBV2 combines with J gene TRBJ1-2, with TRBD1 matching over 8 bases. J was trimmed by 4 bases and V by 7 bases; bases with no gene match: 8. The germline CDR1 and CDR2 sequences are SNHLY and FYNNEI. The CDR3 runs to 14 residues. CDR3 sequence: CASKDRGAGYGYTF. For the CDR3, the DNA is TGTGCCAGCAAAGACAGGGGCGCTGGCTATGGCTACACCTTC.

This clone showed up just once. CDR3 sequence (DNA): TGTGCCAGCAGTTTATCCCCAGGTATGAACACTGAAGCTTTCTTT. Amino acid sequence: CASSLSPGMNTEAFF. The chain employs TRBV27 and TRBJ1-1; D is unclear. Looked up from germline, CDR1 is MNHEY and CDR2 is SMNVEV (reference sequence). V was clipped by 0 bases and J by 0 bases, with 8 bases between them. The CDR3 loop spans 15 amino acids.

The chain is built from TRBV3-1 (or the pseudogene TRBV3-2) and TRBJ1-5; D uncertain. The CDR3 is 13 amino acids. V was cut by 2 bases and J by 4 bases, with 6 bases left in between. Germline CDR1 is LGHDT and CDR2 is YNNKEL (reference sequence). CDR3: CASSQMTNQPQHF. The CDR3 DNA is TGTGCCAGCAGCCAAATGACGAATCAGCCCCAGCATTTT.

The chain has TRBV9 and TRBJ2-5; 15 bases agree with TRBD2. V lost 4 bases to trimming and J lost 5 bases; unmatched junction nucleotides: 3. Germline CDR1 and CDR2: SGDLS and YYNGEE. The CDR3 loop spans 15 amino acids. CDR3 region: CASSPGTSGGETQYF. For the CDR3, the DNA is TGTGCCAGCAGCCCTGGGACTAGCGGGGGGGAGACCCAGTACTTC.

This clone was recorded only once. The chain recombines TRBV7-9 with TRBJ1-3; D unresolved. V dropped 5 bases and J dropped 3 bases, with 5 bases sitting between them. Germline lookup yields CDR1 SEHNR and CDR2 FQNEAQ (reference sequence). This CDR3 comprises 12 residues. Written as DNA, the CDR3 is TGTGCCAGCAGCATCCTTGGAAACACCATATATTTT. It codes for CASSILGNTIYF. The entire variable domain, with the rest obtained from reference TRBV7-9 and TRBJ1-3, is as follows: DTGVSQNPRHKITKRGQNVTFRCDPISEHNRLYWYRQTLGQGPEFLTYFQNEAQLEKSRLLSDRFSAERPKGSFSTLEIQRTEQGDSAMYLCASSILGNTIYFGEGSWLTVV.

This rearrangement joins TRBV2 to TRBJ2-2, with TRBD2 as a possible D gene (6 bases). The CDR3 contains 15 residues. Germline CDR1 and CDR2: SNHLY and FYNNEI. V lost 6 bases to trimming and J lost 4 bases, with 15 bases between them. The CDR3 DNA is TGTGCCAGCAGGATTGAACCGGGGGTCACCGGGGAGCTGTTTTTT. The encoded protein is CASRIEPGVTGELFF.

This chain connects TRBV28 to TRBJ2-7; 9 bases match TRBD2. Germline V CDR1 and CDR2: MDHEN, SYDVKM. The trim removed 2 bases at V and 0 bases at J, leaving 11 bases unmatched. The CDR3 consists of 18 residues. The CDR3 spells CASSLVAPRTSASYEQYF. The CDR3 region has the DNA TGTGCCAGCAGTTTAGTAGCCCCAAGGACTAGCGCCTCCTACGAGCAGTACTTC.

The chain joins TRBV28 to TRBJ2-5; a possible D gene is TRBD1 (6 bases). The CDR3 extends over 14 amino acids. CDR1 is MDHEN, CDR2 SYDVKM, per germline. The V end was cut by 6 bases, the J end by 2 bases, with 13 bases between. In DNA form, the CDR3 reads TGTGCCAGCAGCCCAGGGGACCTTCAAGAGACCCAGTACTTC. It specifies CASSPGDLQETQYF.

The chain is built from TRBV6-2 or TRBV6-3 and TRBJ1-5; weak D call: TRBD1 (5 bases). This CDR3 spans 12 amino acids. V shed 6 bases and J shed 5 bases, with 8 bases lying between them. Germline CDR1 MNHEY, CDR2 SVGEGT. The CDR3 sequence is CASSPRDQPQHF. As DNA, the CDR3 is TGTGCCAGCAGCCCCAGGGATCAGCCCCAGCATTTT.

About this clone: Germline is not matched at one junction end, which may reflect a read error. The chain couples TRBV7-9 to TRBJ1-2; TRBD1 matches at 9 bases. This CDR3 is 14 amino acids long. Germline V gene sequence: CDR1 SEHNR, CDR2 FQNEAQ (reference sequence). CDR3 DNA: TGTGCCAGCACCTTATCTGGGACAGGGAGTGGCTACACCTTC. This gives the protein CASTLSGTGSGYTF. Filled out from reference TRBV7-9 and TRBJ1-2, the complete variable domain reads DTGVSQNPRHKITKRGQNVTFRCDPISEHNRLYWYRQTLGQGPEFLTYFQNEAQLEKSRLLSDRFSAERPKGSFSTLEIQRTEQGDSAMYLCASTLSGTGSGYTFGSGTRLTVV.

CDR3 amino acids: CASTPFGGTYEQYF. CDR3 sequence (DNA): TGTGCCAGCACCCCTTTTGGGGGAACCTACGAGCAGTACTTC. The genes are TRBV5-6 and TRBJ2-7; the D gene could be TRBD1 or TRBD2 (5 bases each). V was pared by 6 bases and J by 2 bases, with 15 bases between. The CDR3 totals 14 residues. Germline V gene sequence: CDR1 SGHDT, CDR2 YYEEEE.

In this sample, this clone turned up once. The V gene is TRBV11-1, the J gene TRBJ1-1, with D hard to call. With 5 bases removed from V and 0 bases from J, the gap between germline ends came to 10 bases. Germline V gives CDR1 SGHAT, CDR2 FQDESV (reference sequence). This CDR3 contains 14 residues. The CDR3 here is CASSPMALNTEAFF. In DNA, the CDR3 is TGTGCCAGCAGCCCCATGGCCCTGAACACTGAAGCTTTCTTT.

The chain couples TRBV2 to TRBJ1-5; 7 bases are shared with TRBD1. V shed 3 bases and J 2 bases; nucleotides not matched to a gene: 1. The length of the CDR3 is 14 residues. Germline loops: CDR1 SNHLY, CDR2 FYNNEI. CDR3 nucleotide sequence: TGTGCCAGCAGTGAGGGGACAGGCAATCAGCCCCAGCATTTT. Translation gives CASSEGTGNQPQHF.

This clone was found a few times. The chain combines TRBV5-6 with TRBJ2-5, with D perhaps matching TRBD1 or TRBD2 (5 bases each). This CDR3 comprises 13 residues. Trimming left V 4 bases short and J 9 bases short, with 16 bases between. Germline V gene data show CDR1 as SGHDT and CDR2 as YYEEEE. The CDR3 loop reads CASSARDGRSQYF. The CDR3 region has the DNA TGTGCCAGCAGCGCCCGGGACGGACGATCCCAGTACTTC.

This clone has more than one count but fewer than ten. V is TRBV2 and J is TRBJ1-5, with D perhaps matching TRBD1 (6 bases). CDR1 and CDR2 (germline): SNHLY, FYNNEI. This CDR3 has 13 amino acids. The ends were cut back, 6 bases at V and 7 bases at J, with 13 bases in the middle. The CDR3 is CASREGDGQPQHF. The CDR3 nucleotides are TGTGCCAGCAGGGAGGGGGATGGCCAGCCCCAGCATTTT.

CDR3 DNA sequence: TGTGCCAGCAGCTCGTTGGGACTAGTCTACGAGCAGTACTTC. Amino acid sequence: CASSSLGLVYEQYF. The genes are TRBV5-4 and TRBJ2-7; 8 bases map to TRBD2. Germline lookup yields CDR1 SGHNT and CDR2 YYREEE (reference sequence). V shed 3 bases, J shed 3 bases, and the junction held 5 bases outside the gene matches. The CDR3 is made up of 14 amino acids.

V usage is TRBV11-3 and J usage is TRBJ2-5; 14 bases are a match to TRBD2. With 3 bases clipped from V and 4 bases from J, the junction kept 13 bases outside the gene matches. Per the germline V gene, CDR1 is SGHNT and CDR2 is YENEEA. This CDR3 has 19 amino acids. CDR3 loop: CASSLGTGTSGSVTETQYF. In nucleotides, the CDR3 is TGTGCCAGCAGCTTGGGGACGGGGACTAGCGGGAGTGTAACAGAGACCCAGTACTTC.

The CDR3 here is CASSFTGAREAFF. DNA of the CDR3: TGTGCCAGCAGCTTTACAGGGGCACGAGAAGCTTTCTTT. The chain uses TRBV6-2 or TRBV6-3 and TRBJ1-1; 7 nucleotides line up with TRBD1. This CDR3 spans 13 amino acids. In germline, CDR1 is MNHEY, CDR2 SVGEGT. V dropped 6 bases and J dropped 8; count of bases not matched to a gene: 9.

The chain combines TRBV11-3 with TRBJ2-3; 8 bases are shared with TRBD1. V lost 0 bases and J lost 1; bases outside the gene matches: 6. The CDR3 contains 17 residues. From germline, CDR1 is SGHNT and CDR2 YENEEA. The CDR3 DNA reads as TGTGCCAGCAGCTTAGACAGGGGGCGCGAAGGCACAGATACGCAGTATTTT. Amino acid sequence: CASSLDRGREGTDTQYF. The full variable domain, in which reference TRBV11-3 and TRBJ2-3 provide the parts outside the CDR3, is EAGVVQSPRYKIIEKKQPVAFWCNPISGHNTLYWYLQNLGQGPELLIRYENEEAVDDSQLPKDRFSAERLKGVDSTLKIQPAELGDSAVYLCASSLDRGREGTDTQYFGPGTRLTVL.

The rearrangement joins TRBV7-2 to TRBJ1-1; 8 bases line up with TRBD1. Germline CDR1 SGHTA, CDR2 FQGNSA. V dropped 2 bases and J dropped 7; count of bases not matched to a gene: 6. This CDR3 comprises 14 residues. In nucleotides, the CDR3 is TGTGCCAGCAGCTTACAGGGGGCATGGGATGAAGCTTTCTTT. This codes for CASSLQGAWDEAFF.

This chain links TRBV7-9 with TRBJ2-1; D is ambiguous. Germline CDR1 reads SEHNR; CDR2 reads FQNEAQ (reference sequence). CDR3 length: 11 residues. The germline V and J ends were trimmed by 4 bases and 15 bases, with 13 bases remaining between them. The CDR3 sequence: CASSSTARRFF. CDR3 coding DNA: TGTGCCAGCAGCTCCACAGCACGTCGGTTCTTC.